Listed here is a single T cell receptor (beta chain). This sample stems from a study of Ad26.COV2.S vaccination and SARS-CoV-2 variants. TCRdb keeps only in-frame clones here, not all; method: immunoSEQ multiplex PCR. The table has about 680,000 clones, more than 70% seen once. Sample treatment: around 19 received Ad26.COV2.S at low or high dose, single or two shots; roughly 5 received placebo; per-sample allocation not given. At day 63 after the first vaccine or placebo injection, samples were drawn. Germline CDR1 and CDR2: SGHRS and YFSETQ. V was clipped by 4 bases and J by 4 bases, with 11 bases between them. CDR3 size: 13 residues.

The chain is built from TRBV5-1 and TRBJ1-1; D not resolved. The source material was peripheral blood, sampled in a trial of Ad26.COV2.S vaccine versus placebo. The sequence derives from a person aged 18-65 years who received the Ad26.COV2.S COVID-19 vaccine or a placebo. Here the CDR3 DNA reads TGCGCCAGCAGCAGCCGGGCGGGCACTGAAGCTTTCTTT. Translation gives CASSSRAGTEAFF.